These 15 T cell receptor beta chains originate from one sample sequenced in a study of blood T cell repertoires in COVID-19. Only in-frame clones appear in the TCRdb table, and some are missing; sequencing was by immunoSEQ multiplex PCR. This sample yields some 300,000 clones, of which 88% are seen a single time; approximately 7% belongs to the top ten. The sequencing sample was made of peripheral blood. All receptors come from a woman in her twenties or thirties who had recovered from COVID-19.

This clone was picked up one time. The chain is built from TRBV2 and TRBJ1-1, with D hard to call. CDR3 length equals 15 residues. From germline, CDR1 is SNHLY and CDR2 FYNNEI. With 8 bases removed from V and 2 bases from J, the gap between germline ends came to 18 bases. The CDR3 bases are TGTGCCAGCTTGTATTCCGCGGAAACTAACACTGAAGCTTTCTTT. It translates to CASLYSAETNTEAFF.

The chain couples TRBV4-1 to TRBJ2-7; possibly TRBD1 for D (5 bases). The germline V and J ends were trimmed by 2 bases and 4 bases, with 18 bases remaining between them. This CDR3 region has 16 residues. CDR1 and CDR2 from the germline V gene are MGHRA and YSYEKL. The CDR3 DNA reads TGCGCCAGCAGCCAATACAGGAATCTCGACCATTACGAGCAGTACTTC. Amino acid sequence: CASSQYRNLDHYEQYF.

The chain recombines TRBV4-3 with TRBJ1-1; D is possibly TRBD1 (6 bases). The CDR3 is 16 amino acids. The V end was cut by 6 bases, the J end by 4 bases, with 21 bases between. Germline V gives CDR1 LGHNA, CDR2 YSLEER. CDR3 loop: CASSRQGGGRGTEAFF. The DNA of the CDR3 is TGCGCCAGCAGTCGCCAGGGAGGGGGACGCGGCACTGAAGCTTTCTTT.

This sequence joins TRBV7-2 and TRBJ2-7, with D maybe TRBD1 (7 bases). CDR1 is SGHTA, CDR2 FQGNSA, per germline. The CDR3 length is 15 residues. V lost 0 bases and J lost 0, with 9 bases in between. CDR3 DNA sequence: TGTGCCAGCAGCTTAGCCAGGGGGGCCTCCTACGAGCAGTACTTC. It translates to CASSLARGASYEQYF.

The chain joins TRBV12-3 or TRBV12-4 to TRBJ1-2; 8 positions agree with TRBD1. The CDR3 runs 13 residues. After removal of 6 bases from V and 7 bases from J, the junction contained 7 bases not matched to a gene. CDR3 amino acids: CASSQDRVRGYTF. As DNA, the CDR3 is TGTGCCAGCAGCCAGGACAGGGTGCGTGGCTACACCTTC.

This clone was seen a single time. The chain has TRBV2 and TRBJ2-2, with TRBD1 identical over 7 bases. Germline V CDR1 and CDR2: SNHLY, FYNNEI. The junction had 7 bases not matched to a gene; V was cut back by 6 bases and J by 3 bases. The CDR3 is 15 residues long. CDR3 loop: CASRKTGTYTGELFF. CDR3 nucleotides: TGTGCCAGCAGGAAGACAGGGACATACACCGGGGAGCTGTTTTTT.

This chain links TRBV10-3 with TRBJ1-2; no firm D call. V lost 4 bases, J lost 7 bases, and 13 bases lay in between. Germline V gene sequence: CDR1 ENHRY, CDR2 SYGVKD. The CDR3 length is 13 residues. Here the CDR3 reads CAISGGGSGGYTF. The CDR3 nucleotides read TGTGCCATCAGTGGTGGCGGATCTGGTGGCTACACCTTC.

This chain uses TRBV6-5 with TRBJ1-5, with a weak D call TRBD1 (6 bases). This CDR3 is built from 15 residues. Trimming removed 5 bases from V and 1 base from J, with 12 bases in between. The germline V gene encodes CDR1 MNHEY and CDR2 SVGAGI. The CDR3 nucleotides are TGTGCCAGCAGTCTCACAGGGTACAGCAATCAGCCCCAGCATTTT. Amino acid sequence: CASSLTGYSNQPQHF.

The chain joins TRBV7-2 to TRBJ2-5; 10 nucleotides match TRBD2. The J segment lost 2 bases and the V segment lost 4 bases, leaving 4 bases of the junction unmatched. Looked up from germline, CDR1 is SGHTA and CDR2 is FQGNSA. The CDR3 consists of 15 residues. The DNA for the CDR3 is TGTGCCAGCAGCTCCGGACTAGCGGTTCAAGAGACCCAGTACTTC. This sequence encodes CASSSGLAVQETQYF.

The table lists this clone with a few counts. This rearrangement joins TRBV7-9 to TRBJ1-1; tentative D call: TRBD1 (5 bases). The V end was cut by 1 base, the J end by 1 base, with 10 bases between. Germline V CDR1 and CDR2: SEHNR, FQNEAQ (reference sequence). This CDR3 is 15 amino acids long. CDR3 protein: CASSLERGRNTEAFF. CDR3 bases: TGTGCCAGCAGCTTAGAAAGGGGAAGGAACACTGAAGCTTTCTTT.

This chain links TRBV2 with TRBJ2-7; perhaps TRBD1 as D (6 bases). The V end lost 6 bases, the J end lost 2 bases, and 14 bases lay between the germline ends. Germline CDR1 reads SNHLY; CDR2 reads FYNNEI. The CDR3 contains 14 residues. As DNA, the CDR3 is TGTGCCAGCAGGGGGACAACGCTAACCTACGAGCAGTACTTC. Its translation: CASRGTTLTYEQYF.

This chain uses TRBV2 with TRBJ1-1; D unclear. The CDR3 sequence is 14 residues long. Germline V gene sequence: CDR1 SNHLY, CDR2 FYNNEI. Trimming stripped 5 bases from V and 1 base from J, with 11 bases between. The CDR3 loop reads CASSFSRGNTEAFF. CDR3 nucleotide sequence: TGTGCCAGCAGTTTCAGCCGGGGGAACACTGAAGCTTTCTTT.

The V gene is TRBV11-2, the J gene TRBJ2-5, with D perhaps matching TRBD2 (7 bases). CDR1 and CDR2 (germline): SGHAT, FQNNGV. The CDR3 has 17 amino acids. With 10 bases removed from V and 2 bases from J, the gap between germline ends came to 26 bases. The CDR3 is CATAAGRGGDVQETQYF. CDR3 nucleotides: TGTGCCACAGCAGCTGGTAGGGGGGGGGATGTACAAGAGACCCAGTACTTC.

CDR3 nucleotides: TGTGCCAGTACTGACTACAGGGGAGGCTACACCTTC. Residues: CASTDYRGGYTF. The V gene is TRBV19, the J gene TRBJ1-2; 7 bases are shared with TRBD1. V trimming: 7 bases; J trimming: 8 bases; junction bases outside the gene matches: 7. This CDR3 is 12 amino acids long. Germline assignment: CDR1 LNHDA and CDR2 SQIVND (reference sequence).

V and J are TRBV6-2 or TRBV6-3 and TRBJ1-5, with TRBD1 matching 9 bases. This CDR3 has 17 residues. CDR1 and CDR2 (germline): MNHEY, SVGEGT. The junction had 7 bases not matched to a gene; V was cut back by 4 bases and J by 0 bases. The CDR3 nucleotides read TGTGCCAGCAGTTTGGGGCTGGGACAGGGTAGCAATCAGCCCCAGCATTTT. Amino acid sequence: CASSLGLGQGSNQPQHF.